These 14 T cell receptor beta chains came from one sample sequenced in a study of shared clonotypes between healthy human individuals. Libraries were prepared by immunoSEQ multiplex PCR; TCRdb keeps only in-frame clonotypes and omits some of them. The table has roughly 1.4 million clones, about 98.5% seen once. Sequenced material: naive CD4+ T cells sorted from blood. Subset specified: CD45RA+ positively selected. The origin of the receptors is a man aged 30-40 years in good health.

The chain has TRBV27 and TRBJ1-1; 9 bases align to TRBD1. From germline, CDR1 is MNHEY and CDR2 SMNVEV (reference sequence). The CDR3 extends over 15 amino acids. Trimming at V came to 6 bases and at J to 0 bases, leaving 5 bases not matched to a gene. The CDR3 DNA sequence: TGTGCCAGCAGGCGACAGGGGGTTCTGAACACTGAAGCTTTCTTT. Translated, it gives CASRRQGVLNTEAFF.

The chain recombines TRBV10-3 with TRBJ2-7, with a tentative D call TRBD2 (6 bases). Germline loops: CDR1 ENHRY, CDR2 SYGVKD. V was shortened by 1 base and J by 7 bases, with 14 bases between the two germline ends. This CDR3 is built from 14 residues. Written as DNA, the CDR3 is TGTGCCATCAGTGAGTTGAGGGAGGCTGGGGAGCAGTACTTC. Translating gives CAISELREAGEQYF.

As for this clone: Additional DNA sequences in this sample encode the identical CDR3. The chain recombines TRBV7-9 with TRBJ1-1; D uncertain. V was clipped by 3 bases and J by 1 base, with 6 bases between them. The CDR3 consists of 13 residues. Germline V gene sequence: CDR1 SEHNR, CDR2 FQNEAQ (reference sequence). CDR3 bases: TGTGCCAGCAGCTTTGACGGGAACACTGAAGCTTTCTTT. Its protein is CASSFDGNTEAFF.

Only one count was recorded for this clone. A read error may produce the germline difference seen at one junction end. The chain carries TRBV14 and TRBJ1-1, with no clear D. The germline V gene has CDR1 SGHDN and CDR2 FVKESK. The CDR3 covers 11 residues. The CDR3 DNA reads TGTGCCAGCAGGCAAGGGAAAGTAGCTTTCTTT. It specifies CASRQGKVAFF.

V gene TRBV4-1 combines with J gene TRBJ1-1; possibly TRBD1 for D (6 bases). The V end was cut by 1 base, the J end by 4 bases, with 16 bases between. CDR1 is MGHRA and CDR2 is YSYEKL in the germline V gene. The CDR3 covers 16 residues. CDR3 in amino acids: CASSQGARGRGTEAFF. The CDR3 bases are TGCGCCAGCAGCCAAGGGGCTAGGGGGAGGGGCACTGAAGCTTTCTTT.

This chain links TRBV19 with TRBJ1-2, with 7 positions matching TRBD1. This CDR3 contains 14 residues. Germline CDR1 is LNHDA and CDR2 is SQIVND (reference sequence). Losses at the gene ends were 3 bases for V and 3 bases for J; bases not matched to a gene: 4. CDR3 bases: TGTGCCAGTAGTATCAGAGGGGGCCACTATGGCTACACCTTC. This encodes CASSIRGGHYGYTF.

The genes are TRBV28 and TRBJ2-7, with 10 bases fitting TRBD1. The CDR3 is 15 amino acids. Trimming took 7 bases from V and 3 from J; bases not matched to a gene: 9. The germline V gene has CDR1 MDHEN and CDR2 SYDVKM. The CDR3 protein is CASTRARDRGYEQYF. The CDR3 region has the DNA TGTGCCAGCACCCGGGCCCGGGACAGGGGCTACGAGCAGTACTTC.

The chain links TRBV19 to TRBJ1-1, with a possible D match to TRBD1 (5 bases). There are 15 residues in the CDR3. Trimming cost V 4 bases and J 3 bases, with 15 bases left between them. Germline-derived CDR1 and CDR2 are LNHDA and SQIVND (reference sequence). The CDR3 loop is CASSTIGEGHTEAFF. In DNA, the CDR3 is TGTGCCAGTAGTACCATCGGGGAGGGGCACACTGAAGCTTTCTTT.

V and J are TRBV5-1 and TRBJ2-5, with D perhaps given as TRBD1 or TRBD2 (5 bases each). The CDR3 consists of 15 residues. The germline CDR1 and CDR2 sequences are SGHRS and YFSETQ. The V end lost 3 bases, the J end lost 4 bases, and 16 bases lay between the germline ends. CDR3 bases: TGCGCCAGCAGCTCGGGGACGCTCGGCTTAGAGACCCAGTACTTC. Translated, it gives CASSSGTLGLETQYF.

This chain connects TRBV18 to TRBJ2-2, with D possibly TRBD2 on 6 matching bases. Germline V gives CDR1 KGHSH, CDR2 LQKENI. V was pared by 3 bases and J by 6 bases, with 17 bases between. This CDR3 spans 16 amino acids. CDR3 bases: TGTGCCAGCTCACCTGCCGGGACTCGAAGCCCCGGGGAGCTGTTTTTT. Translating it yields CASSPAGTRSPGELFF.

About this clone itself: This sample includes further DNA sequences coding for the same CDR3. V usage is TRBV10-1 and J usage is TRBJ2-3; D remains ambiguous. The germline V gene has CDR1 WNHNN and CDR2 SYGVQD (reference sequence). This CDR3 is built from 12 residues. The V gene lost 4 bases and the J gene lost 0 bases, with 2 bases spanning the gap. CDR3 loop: CASSVSTDTQYF. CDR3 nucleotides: TGCGCCAGCAGTGTCAGCACAGATACGCAGTATTTT.

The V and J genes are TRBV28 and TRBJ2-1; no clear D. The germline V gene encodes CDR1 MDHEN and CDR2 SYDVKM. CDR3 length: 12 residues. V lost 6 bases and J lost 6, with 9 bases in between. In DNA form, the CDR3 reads TGTGCCAGCAGCCCAGAGTCCAATGAGCAGTTCTTC. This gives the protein CASSPESNEQFF.

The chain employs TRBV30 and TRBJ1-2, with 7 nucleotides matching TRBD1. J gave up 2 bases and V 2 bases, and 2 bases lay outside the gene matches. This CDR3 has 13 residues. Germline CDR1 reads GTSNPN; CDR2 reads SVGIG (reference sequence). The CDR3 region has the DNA TGTGCCTGGAGTCACAGGGGAAACTATGGCTACACCTTC. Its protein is CAWSHRGNYGYTF.

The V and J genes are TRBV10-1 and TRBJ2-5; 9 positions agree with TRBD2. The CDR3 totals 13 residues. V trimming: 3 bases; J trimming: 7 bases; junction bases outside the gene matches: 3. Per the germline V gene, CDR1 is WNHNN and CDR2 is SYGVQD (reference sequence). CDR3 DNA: TGCGCCAGCAGTGATTGGCGGGAGGGGACCCAGTACTTC. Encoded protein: CASSDWREGTQYF.